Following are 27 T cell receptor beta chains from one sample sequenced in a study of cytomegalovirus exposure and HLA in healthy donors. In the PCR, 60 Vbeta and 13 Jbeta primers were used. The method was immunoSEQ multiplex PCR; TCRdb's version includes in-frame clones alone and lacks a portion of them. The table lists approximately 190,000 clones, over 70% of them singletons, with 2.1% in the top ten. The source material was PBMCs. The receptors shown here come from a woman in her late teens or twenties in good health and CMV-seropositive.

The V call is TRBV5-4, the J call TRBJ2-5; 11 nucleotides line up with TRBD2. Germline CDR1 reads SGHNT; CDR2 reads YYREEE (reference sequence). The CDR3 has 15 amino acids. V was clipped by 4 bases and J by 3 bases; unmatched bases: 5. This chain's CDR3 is CASSHTSGGKETQYF. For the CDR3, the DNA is TGTGCCAGCAGCCACACTAGCGGGGGTAAAGAGACCCAGTACTTC.

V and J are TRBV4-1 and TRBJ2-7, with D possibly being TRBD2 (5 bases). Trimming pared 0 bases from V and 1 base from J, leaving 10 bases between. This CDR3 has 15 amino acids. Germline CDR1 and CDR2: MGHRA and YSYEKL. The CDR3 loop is CASSQDFGESYEQYF. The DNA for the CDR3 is TGCGCCAGCAGCCAAGATTTCGGGGAGTCCTACGAGCAGTACTTC.

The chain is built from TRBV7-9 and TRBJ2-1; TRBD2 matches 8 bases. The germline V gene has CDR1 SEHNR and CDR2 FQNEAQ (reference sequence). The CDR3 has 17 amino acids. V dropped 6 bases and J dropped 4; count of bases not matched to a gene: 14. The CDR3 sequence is CASRDAGGGPSYNEQFF. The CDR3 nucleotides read TGTGCCAGCAGGGACGCGGGCGGGGGGCCCTCTTACAATGAGCAGTTCTTC.

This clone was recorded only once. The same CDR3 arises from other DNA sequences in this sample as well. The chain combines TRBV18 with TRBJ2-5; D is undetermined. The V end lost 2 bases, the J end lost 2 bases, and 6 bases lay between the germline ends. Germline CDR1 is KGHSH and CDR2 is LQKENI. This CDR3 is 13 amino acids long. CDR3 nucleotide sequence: TGTGCCAGCTCACCAGGGCTACAAGAGACCCAGTACTTC. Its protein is CASSPGLQETQYF.

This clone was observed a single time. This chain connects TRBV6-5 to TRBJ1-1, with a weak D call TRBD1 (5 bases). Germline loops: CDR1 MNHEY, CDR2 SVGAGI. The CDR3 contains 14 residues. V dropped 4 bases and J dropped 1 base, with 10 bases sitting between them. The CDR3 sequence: CASSFIQGNTEAFF. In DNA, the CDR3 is TGTGCCAGCAGTTTTATTCAGGGGAACACTGAAGCTTTCTTT.

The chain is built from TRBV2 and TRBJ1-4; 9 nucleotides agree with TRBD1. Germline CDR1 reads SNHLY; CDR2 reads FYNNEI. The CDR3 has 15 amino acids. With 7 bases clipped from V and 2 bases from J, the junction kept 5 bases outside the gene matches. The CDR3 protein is CASMRQGGTNEKLFF. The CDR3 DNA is TGTGCCAGCATGAGACAGGGGGGGACTAATGAAAAACTGTTTTTT. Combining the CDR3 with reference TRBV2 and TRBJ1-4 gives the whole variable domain EPEVTQTPSHQVTQMGQEVILRCVPISNHLYFYWYRQILGQKVEFLVSFYNNEISEKSEIFDDQFSVERPDGSNFTLKIRSTKLEDSAMYFCASMRQGGTNEKLFFGSGTQLSVL.

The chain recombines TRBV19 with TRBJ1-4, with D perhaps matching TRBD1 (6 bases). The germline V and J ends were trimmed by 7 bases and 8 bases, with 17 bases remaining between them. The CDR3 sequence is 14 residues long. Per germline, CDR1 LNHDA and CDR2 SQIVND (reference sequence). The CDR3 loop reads CASTGGAAGEKLFF. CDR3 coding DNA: TGTGCCAGTACGGGGGGGGCGGCTGGGGAAAAACTGTTTTTT.

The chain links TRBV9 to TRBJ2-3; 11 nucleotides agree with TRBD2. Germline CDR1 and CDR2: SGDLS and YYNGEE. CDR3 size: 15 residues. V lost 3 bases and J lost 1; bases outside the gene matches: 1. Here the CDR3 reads CASSGSGGGTDTQYF. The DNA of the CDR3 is TGTGCCAGCAGCGGTAGCGGGGGGGGCACAGATACGCAGTATTTT. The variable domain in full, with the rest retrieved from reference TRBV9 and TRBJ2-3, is DSGVTQTPKHLITATGQRVTLRCSPRSGDLSVYWYQQSLDQGLQFLIQYYNGEERAKGNILERFSAQQFPDLHSELNLSSLELGDSALYFCASSGSGGGTDTQYFGPGTRLTVL.

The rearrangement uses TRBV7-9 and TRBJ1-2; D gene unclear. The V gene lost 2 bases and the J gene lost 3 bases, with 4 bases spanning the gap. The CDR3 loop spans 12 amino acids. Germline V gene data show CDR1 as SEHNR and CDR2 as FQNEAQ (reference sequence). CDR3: CASSLSDYGYTF. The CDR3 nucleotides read TGTGCCAGCAGCTTATCGGACTATGGCTACACCTTC. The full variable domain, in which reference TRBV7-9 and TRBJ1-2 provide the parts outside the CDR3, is DTGVSQNPRHKITKRGQNVTFRCDPISEHNRLYWYRQTLGQGPEFLTYFQNEAQLEKSRLLSDRFSAERPKGSFSTLEIQRTEQGDSAMYLCASSLSDYGYTFGSGTRLTVV.

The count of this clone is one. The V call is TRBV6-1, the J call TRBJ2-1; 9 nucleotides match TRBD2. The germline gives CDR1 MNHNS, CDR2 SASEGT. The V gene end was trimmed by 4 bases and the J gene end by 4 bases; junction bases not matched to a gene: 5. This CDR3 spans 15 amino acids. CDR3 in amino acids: CASSARGGGYNEQFF. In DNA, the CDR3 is TGTGCCAGCAGTGCGCGGGGGGGCGGGTACAATGAGCAGTTCTTC.

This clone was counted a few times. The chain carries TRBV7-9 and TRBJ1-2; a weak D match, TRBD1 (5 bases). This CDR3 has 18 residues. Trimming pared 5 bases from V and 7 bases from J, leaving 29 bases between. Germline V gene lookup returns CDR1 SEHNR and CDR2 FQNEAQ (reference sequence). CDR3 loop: CASSPNIVQGGGLSGYTF. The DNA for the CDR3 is TGTGCCAGCAGCCCGAATATTGTCCAGGGCGGGGGGTTATCTGGCTACACCTTC.

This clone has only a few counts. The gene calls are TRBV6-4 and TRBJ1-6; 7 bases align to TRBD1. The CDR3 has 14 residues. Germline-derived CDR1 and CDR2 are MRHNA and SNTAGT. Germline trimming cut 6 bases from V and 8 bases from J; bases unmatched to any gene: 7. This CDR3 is CASRPGTEDSPLHF. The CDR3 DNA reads TGTGCCAGCAGACCGGGGACAGAAGATTCACCCCTCCACTTT.

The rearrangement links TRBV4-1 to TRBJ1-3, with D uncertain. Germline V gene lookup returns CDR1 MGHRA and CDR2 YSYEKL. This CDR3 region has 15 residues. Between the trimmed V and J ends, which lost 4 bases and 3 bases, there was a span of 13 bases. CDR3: CASSPQVSYGNTIYF. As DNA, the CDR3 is TGCGCCAGCAGCCCCCAGGTCTCTTATGGAAACACCATATATTTT.

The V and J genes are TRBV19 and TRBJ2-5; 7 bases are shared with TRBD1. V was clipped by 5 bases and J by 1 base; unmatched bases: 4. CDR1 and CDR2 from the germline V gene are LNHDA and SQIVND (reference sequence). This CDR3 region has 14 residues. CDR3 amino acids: CASSRRTGQETQYF. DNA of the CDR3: TGTGCCAGTAGTCGAAGGACAGGCCAAGAGACCCAGTACTTC.

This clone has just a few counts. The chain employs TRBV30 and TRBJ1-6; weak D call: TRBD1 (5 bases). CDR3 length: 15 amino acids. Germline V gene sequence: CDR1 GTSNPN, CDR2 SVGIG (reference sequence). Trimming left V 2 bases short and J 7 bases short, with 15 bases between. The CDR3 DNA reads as TGTGCCTGGAGTACGCAGGGTATTGGGAATTCACCCCTCCACTTT. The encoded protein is CAWSTQGIGNSPLHF.

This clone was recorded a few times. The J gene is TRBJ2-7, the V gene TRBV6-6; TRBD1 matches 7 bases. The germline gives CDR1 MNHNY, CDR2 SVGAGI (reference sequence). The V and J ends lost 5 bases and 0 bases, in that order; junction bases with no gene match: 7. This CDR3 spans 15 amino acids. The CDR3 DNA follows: TGTGCCAGCAGTCCTAGACAGGGCAGCTCCTACGAGCAGTACTTC. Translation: CASSPRQGSSYEQYF.

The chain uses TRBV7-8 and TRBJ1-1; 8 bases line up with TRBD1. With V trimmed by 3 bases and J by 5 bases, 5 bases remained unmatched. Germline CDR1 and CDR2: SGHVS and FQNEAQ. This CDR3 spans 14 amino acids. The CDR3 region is CASSFSTGGTEAFF. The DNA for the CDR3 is TGTGCCAGCAGCTTCTCCACAGGGGGGACTGAAGCTTTCTTT.

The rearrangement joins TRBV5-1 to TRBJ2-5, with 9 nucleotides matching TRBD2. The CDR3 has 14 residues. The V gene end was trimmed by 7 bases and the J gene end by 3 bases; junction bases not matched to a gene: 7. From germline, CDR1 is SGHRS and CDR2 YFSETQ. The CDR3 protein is CASAQGGGEETQYF. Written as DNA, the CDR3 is TGCGCCAGCGCCCAGGGCGGGGGGGAAGAGACCCAGTACTTC.

In DNA, the CDR3 is TGTGCCAGCAGCCAATCGTTTCTAGGAGATACGCAGTATTTT. Its translation: CASSQSFLGDTQYF. The chain couples TRBV16 to TRBJ2-3; no definite D call. This CDR3 region has 14 residues. Germline lookup yields CDR1 KGHSY and CDR2 FQNENV. Trimming removed 0 bases at V and 5 bases at J, with 9 bases between.

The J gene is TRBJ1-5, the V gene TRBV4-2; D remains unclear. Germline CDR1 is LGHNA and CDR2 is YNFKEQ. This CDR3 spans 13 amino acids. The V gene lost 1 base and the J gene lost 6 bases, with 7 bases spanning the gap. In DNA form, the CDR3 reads TGTGCCAGCAGCCAAGCAGCGAGTCAGCCCCAGCATTTT. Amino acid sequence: CASSQAASQPQHF.

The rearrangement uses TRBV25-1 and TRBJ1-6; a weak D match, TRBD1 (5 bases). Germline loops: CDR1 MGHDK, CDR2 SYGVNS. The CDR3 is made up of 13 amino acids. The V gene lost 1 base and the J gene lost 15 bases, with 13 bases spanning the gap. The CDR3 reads CASSEWGEGLLHF. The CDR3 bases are TGTGCCAGCAGTGAATGGGGGGAGGGCCTCCTCCACTTT.

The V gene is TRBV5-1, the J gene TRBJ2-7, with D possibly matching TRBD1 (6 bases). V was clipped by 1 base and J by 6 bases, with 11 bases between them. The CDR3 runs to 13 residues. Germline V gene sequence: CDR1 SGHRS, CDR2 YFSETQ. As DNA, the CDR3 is TGCGCCAGCAGCTTGTGGGGGCAGGGCGAGCAGTACTTC. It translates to CASSLWGQGEQYF.

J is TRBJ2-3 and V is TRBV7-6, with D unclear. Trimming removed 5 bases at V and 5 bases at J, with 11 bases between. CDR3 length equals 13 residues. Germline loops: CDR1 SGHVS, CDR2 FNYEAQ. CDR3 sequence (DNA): TGTGCCAGCAGCCCTAATTCGGGAGATACGCAGTATTTT. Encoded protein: CASSPNSGDTQYF.

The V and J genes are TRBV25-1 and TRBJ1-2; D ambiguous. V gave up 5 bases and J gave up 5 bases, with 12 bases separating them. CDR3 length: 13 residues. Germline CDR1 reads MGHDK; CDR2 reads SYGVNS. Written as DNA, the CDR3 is TGTGCCAGCAGTAACACTCGGACTTATGGCTACACCTTC. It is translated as CASSNTRTYGYTF.

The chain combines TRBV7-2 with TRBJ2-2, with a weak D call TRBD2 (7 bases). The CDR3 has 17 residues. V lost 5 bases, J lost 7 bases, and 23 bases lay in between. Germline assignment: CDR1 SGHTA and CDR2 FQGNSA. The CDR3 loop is CASSPTNRGANSGELFF. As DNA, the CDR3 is TGTGCCAGCAGCCCCACTAACCGGGGGGCCAATAGCGGGGAGCTGTTTTTT.

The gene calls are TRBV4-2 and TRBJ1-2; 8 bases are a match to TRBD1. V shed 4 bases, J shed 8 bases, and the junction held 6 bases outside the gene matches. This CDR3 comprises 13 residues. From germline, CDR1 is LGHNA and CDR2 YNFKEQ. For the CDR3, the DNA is TGTGCCAGCAGCCTGGACAGGGCCCGAGGCTACACCTTC. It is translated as CASSLDRARGYTF.

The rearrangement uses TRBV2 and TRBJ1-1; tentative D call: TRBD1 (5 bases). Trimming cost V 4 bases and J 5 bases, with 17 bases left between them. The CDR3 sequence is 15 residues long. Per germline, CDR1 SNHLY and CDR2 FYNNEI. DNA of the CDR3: TGTGCCAGCAGTGGGGGCCTAGGGGCGAGAACTGAAGCTTTCTTT. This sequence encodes CASSGGLGARTEAFF. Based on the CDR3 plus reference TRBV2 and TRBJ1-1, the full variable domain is EPEVTQTPSHQVTQMGQEVILRCVPISNHLYFYWYRQILGQKVEFLVSFYNNEISEKSEIFDDQFSVERPDGSNFTLKIRSTKLEDSAMYFCASSGGLGARTEAFFGQGTRLTVV.